These 13 T cell receptor beta chains originate from one sample sequenced in a study of T cells after yellow fever vaccination. TCRdb redid the calling of the 5' RACE reads with MiXCR, one entry per CDR3 protein. The table includes a few hundred thousand distinct CDR3 sequences, 3.5% to 4.5% detected once. Here the sequenced sample was PBMCs, taken 15 days after the yellow fever booster vaccination. The receptors were sampled from a man aged 18 to 29 who received the YFV17D yellow fever vaccine.

This clonotype was picked up many times. V usage is TRBV4-3 and J usage is TRBJ2-5, with TRBD2 matching 8 bases. With 1 base clipped from V and 5 bases from J, the junction kept 21 bases outside the gene matches. The CDR3 is 20 residues long. Germline CDR1 and CDR2: LGHNA and YSLEER. The CDR3 protein is CASSQGRRTGTSGEGETQYF. DNA of the CDR3: TGCGCCAGCAGCCAAGGACGCAGAACGGGAACTAGCGGTGAGGGGGAGACCCAGTACTTC.

The gene calls are TRBV12-3 or TRBV12-4 and TRBJ2-5; 13 nucleotides align to TRBD2. Trimming cost V 3 bases and J 2 bases; bases outside gene matches: 12. The CDR3 contains 19 residues. For the CDR3, the DNA is TGTGCCAGCAGTTTCGGATGGGACACTAGCGGGGGGGGACAAGAGACCCAGTACTTC. This sequence encodes CASSFGWDTSGGGQETQYF.

The sample holds many counts of this clonotype. The DNA for the CDR3 is TGTGCCAGCAGCCAATTCAGGGGACGCACAGATACGCAGTATTTT. It specifies CASSQFRGRTDTQYF. The rearrangement links TRBV14 to TRBJ2-3; weak D call: TRBD1 (6 bases). CDR1 SGHDN and CDR2 FVKESK come from the germline V gene. The V end was cut by 2 bases, the J end by 1 base, with 10 bases between. This CDR3 region has 15 residues.

This clonotype was picked up a small number of times. This chain connects TRBV20-1 to TRBJ2-3; perhaps TRBD1 as D (5 bases). This CDR3 has 14 amino acids. Between the trimmed V and J ends, which lost 5 bases and 1 base, there was a span of 13 bases. Germline CDR1 and CDR2: DFQATT and SNEGSKA (reference sequence). The CDR3 region has the DNA TGCAGTGCTCCGGACACCGGAGGCACAGATACGCAGTATTTT. It is translated as CSAPDTGGTDTQYF.

This clonotype was counted only a few times. The chain carries TRBV28 and TRBJ1-6, with 8 bases fitting TRBD1. From germline, CDR1 is MDHEN and CDR2 SYDVKM. The CDR3 extends over 13 amino acids. The V segment lost 5 bases and the J segment 10 bases; nucleotides outside the gene matches: 4. CDR3 sequence (DNA): TGTGCCAGCAGTGGACAGGGTCGCTCACCCCTCCACTTT. Residues: CASSGQGRSPLHF. Variable domain in full (rest from reference TRBV28 and TRBJ1-6): DVKVTQSSRYLVKRTGEKVFLECVQDMDHENMFWYRQDPGLGLRLIYFSYDVKMKEKGDIPEGYSVSREKKERFSLILESASTNQTSMYLCASSGQGRSPLHFGNGTRLTVT.

J is TRBJ2-5 and V is TRBV7-6, with D possibly being TRBD1 (6 bases). V was clipped by 9 bases and J by 4 bases, with 21 bases between them. The CDR3 runs 15 residues. CDR1 and CDR2 from the germline V gene are SGHVS and FNYEAQ. DNA for the CDR3: TGTGCCAGTTCCCAATCCGGACAGACTGGAGAGACCCAGTACTTC. Translation gives CASSQSGQTGETQYF. The full variable domain, rest sourced from reference TRBV7-6 and TRBJ2-5, is GAGVSQSPRYKVTKRGQDVALRCDPISGHVSLYWYRQALGQGPEFLTYFNYEAQQDKSGLPNDRFSAERPEGSISTLTIQRTEQRDSAMYRCASSQSGQTGETQYFGPGTRLLVL.

The chain joins TRBV3-1 to TRBJ1-2, with D uncertain. The CDR3 loop spans 16 amino acids. Germline V gene lookup returns CDR1 LGHDT and CDR2 YNNKEL (reference sequence). Between the trimmed V and J ends, which lost 1 base and 7 bases, there was a span of 19 bases. This CDR3 reads CASSQGEGSKASGYTF. The DNA for the CDR3 is TGTGCCAGCAGCCAAGGGGAAGGATCTAAGGCGTCTGGCTACACCTTC.

This clonotype was counted only a few times. The chain employs TRBV20-1 and TRBJ1-6; weak D call: TRBD1 (5 bases). Germline V lookup: CDR1 DFQATT, CDR2 SNEGSKA (reference sequence). V lost 1 base and J 7 bases, leaving 11 bases between the germline ends. The CDR3 loop spans 14 amino acids. In nucleotides, the CDR3 is TGCAGTGCTAGAGGTTCACAGGAAAATTCACCCCTCCACTTT. Protein sequence: CSARGSQENSPLHF.

The V and J genes are TRBV7-2 and TRBJ1-1; a possible D gene is TRBD1 (6 bases). V shed 5 bases and J shed 6 bases, with 13 bases lying between them. Germline V gives CDR1 SGHTA, CDR2 FQGNSA. This CDR3 has 13 residues. CDR3 sequence (DNA): TGTGCCAGCAGCACCAGGGGTCCCCCTGAAGCTTTCTTT. Encoded protein: CASSTRGPPEAFF. Full variable domain (rest looked up from reference TRBV7-2 and TRBJ1-1): GAGVSQSPSNKVTEKGKDVELRCDPISGHTALYWYRQSLGQGLEFLIYFQGNSAPDKSGLPSDRFSAERTGGSVSTLTIQRTQQEDSAVYLCASSTRGPPEAFFGQGTRLTVV.

This clonotype was recorded a few times. The V gene is TRBV7-9, the J gene TRBJ2-7; 7 bases align to TRBD1. V lost 10 bases and J lost 6; bases outside the gene matches: 15. This CDR3 is built from 14 residues. The germline V gene encodes CDR1 SEHNR and CDR2 FQNEAQ (reference sequence). CDR3 in amino acids: CATTTGNTGREQYF. CDR3 nucleotide sequence: TGTGCCACCACGACAGGGAATACCGGTCGCGAGCAGTACTTC.

Many counts were recorded for this clonotype. The V gene is TRBV11-1, the J gene TRBJ1-1; 7 bases line up with TRBD1. V lost 5 bases to trimming and J lost 7 bases; unmatched junction nucleotides: 10. This CDR3 has 14 residues. In germline, CDR1 is SGHAT, CDR2 FQDESV (reference sequence). CDR3 sequence (DNA): TGTGCCAGCAGCCCCCTGACAGGGCATAGTGAAGCTTTCTTT. Amino acids: CASSPLTGHSEAFF.

This clonotype was seen more than once but under ten times. The V gene is TRBV23-1, the J gene TRBJ2-5; D may correspond to TRBD1 or TRBD2 (5 bases each). TRBV23-1 is labeled an ORF, and its function is uncertain. The CDR3 covers 14 residues. V lost 3 bases, J lost 5 bases, and 13 bases lay in between. The CDR3 DNA reads as TGCGCCAGCAGTCAGGCCTGCAGGGAGGAGACCCAGTACTTC. As protein: CASSQACREETQYF.

This clonotype was detected only a few times. The chain carries TRBV3-1 and TRBJ2-7, with 8 bases matching TRBD2. Unmatched junction bases numbered 7, after V lost 0 bases and J lost 6 bases. Germline lookup yields CDR1 LGHDT and CDR2 YNNKEL (reference sequence). The CDR3 is made up of 15 amino acids. The CDR3 DNA is TGTGCCAGCAGCCAAGATTTAGCGGGGATTTCCGAGCAGTACTTC. Amino acid sequence: CASSQDLAGISEQYF.